These T cell receptor beta chains were read from a single sample in a study of T cells in Graves' hyperthyroidism and ophthalmopathy. TCRdb independently ran MiXCR on the multiplex PCR reads; one entry per CDR3 protein. The sample records more than 350,000 distinct CDR3 sequences, 12% to 15% being singletons. The sequenced sample consisted of blood. The receptors originated from a woman in her fifties or sixties with Graves' ophthalmopathy. The CDR3 runs from the conserved cysteine through the conserved F or W. Each record gives: V gene, J gene, clone size, CDR3 protein. Clone size appears in some rows only: once, few, many, or a class for an expanded clone.

V: TRBV2; J: TRBJ1-5; size: .; CDR3: CASTVGNQPQHF
V: TRBV3-1; J: TRBJ2-7; size: many; CDR3: CASSQEGQGALEQYF
V: TRBV2; J: TRBJ2-3; size: many; CDR3: CASSQRGVDTQYF
V: TRBV20-1; J: TRBJ1-5; size: .; CDR3: CSASLGPNSNQPQHF
V: TRBV7-8; J: TRBJ2-2; size: many; CDR3: CASSLFGGSDTGELFF
V: TRBV7-2; J: TRBJ1-5; size: .; CDR3: CASSLVGASNQPQHF
V: TRBV11-2; J: TRBJ2-3; size: many; CDR3: CASSPTGVGDTQYF
V: TRBV5-6; J: TRBJ2-7; size: .; CDR3: CASSPGRTGVNYEQYF
V: TRBV25-1; J: TRBJ2-1; size: many; CDR3: CASSSAEGGNNEQFF
V: TRBV29-1; J: TRBJ2-7; size: few; CDR3: CSVDRGDSYEQYF
V: TRBV4-1; J: TRBJ2-1; size: few; CDR3: CASSQGSGGRNEQFF
V: TRBV28; J: TRBJ1-1; size: .; CDR3: CASSHSGQGPLNTEAFF
V: TRBV28; J: TRBJ2-5; size: few; CDR3: CASSRFGLAGGPFRETQYF
V: TRBV7-2; J: TRBJ1-5; size: many; CDR3: CASSLEGTYQPQHF
V: TRBV19; J: TRBJ1-5; size: .; CDR3: CASSIKGVGQPQHF
V: TRBV24-1; J: TRBJ2-5; size: few; CDR3: CATSDPVGEGTQYF
V: TRBV5-1; J: TRBJ1-5; size: few; CDR3: CASSYGDSNQPQHF
V: TRBV18; J: TRBJ1-2; size: many; CDR3: CASSPRTSEDGYTF
V: TRBV2; J: TRBJ2-1; size: many; CDR3: CASSASGRGNEQFF
V: TRBV19; J: TRBJ1-3; size: .; CDR3: CASSTMGTRGNTIYF
V: TRBV2; J: TRBJ2-5; size: many; CDR3: CASSNQTSRQETQYF
V: TRBV10-3; J: TRBJ2-3; size: once; CDR3: CAISETGDTDTQYF
V: TRBV15; J: TRBJ2-1; size: .; CDR3: CATSSDSGRSPNEQFF
V: TRBV30; J: TRBJ2-2; size: many; CDR3: CAWNGDNTGELFF
V: TRBV9; J: TRBJ2-3; size: .; CDR3: CASSFQGGAGTDTQYF
V: TRBV20-1; J: TRBJ2-1; size: many; CDR3: CSAKRRPDEQFF
V: TRBV24-1; J: TRBJ2-3; size: .; CDR3: CATSDAGGSADTQYF
V: TRBV30; J: TRBJ1-5; size: few; CDR3: CAWSRSNQPQHF
V: TRBV20-1; J: TRBJ1-2; size: few; CDR3: CSADRKRGNGYTF
V: TRBV12-3/TRBV12-4; J: TRBJ2-1; size: .; CDR3: CASSLVAGGRNEQFF
V: TRBV4-2; J: TRBJ2-7; size: few; CDR3: CASSPAGKTYEQYF
V: TRBV12-5; J: TRBJ2-2; size: many; CDR3: CASGRTGGRSGELFF
V: TRBV20-1; J: TRBJ1-1; size: many; CDR3: CSANPGGQDTEAFF
V: TRBV28; J: TRBJ2-7; size: few; CDR3: CASSLGGTSGRGNEQYF
V: TRBV7-8; J: TRBJ1-4; size: many; CDR3: CASSLDPSGATNEKLFF
V: TRBV6-1; J: TRBJ2-7; size: few; CDR3: CASSGESGSPYEQYF
V: TRBV19; J: TRBJ2-7; size: many; CDR3: CASSGQPNYEQYF
V: TRBV5-1; J: TRBJ2-4; size: .; CDR3: CASPGPGLAGVKNIQYF
V: TRBV7-3; J: TRBJ1-1; size: few; CDR3: CASSPYGTGSNTEAFF
V: TRBV24-1; J: TRBJ2-1; size: .; CDR3: CATIARLAGPEQFF
V: TRBV7-2; J: TRBJ2-5; size: .; CDR3: CASLGETQYF
V: TRBV11-2; J: .; size: few; CDR3: CASSSNLEVYNEQYF
V: TRBV3-1; J: TRBJ2-2; size: .; CDR3: CASSQGGPTLSGELFF
V: TRBV6-5; J: TRBJ1-2; size: few; CDR3: CASSYKGVYGYTF
V: TRBV7-3; J: TRBJ2-1; size: many; CDR3: CASSRRVAGVASYNEQFF
V: TRBV7-2; J: TRBJ2-1; size: many; CDR3: CASRIAGGSNNEQFF
V: TRBV18; J: TRBJ2-1; size: many; CDR3: CASSGTSRDNEQFF
V: TRBV12-3/TRBV12-4; J: TRBJ1-1; size: many; CDR3: CASSLRDRGYMNTEAFF
V: TRBV7-3; J: TRBJ2-1; size: many; CDR3: CASSLYGGTYSEQFF